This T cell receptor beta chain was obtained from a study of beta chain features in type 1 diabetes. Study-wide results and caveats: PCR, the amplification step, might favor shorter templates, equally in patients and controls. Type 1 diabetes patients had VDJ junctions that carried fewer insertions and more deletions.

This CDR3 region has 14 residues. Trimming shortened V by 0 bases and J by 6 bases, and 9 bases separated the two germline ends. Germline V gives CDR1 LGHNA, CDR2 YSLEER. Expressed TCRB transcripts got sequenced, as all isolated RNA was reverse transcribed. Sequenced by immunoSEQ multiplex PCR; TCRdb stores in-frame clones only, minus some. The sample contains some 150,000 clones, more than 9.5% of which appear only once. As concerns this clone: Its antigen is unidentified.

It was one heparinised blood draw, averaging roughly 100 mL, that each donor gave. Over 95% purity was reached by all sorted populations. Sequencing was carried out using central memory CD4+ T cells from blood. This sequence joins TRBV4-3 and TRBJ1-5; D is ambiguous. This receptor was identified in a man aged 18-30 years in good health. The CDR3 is CASSQDPSSQPQHF. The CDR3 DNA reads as TGCGCCAGCAGCCAAGACCCCAGTAGTCAGCCCCAGCATTTT.